These T cell receptor beta chains were read from a single sample in a study of shared clonotypes between healthy human individuals. Measured with immunoSEQ multiplex PCR; TCRdb has only the in-frame clones, and not every one. Of some 1 million clones in the sample, 70% to 80% were seen once. Sequences were obtained from memory CD4+ T cells sorted from blood. These receptors all come from a man between 18 and 35 years old in good health. The CDR3 runs from the conserved cysteine through the conserved F or W. D genes are given only for firm matches. Size is omitted from some rows. Given values are once, few, many or a class for expanded clones.

TRBD1 . TRBJ1-2 TRBV28 CASSLTGTENYGYTF TGTGCCAGCAGTTTGACAGGGACAGAGAACTATGGCTACACCTTC
TRBD1 . TRBJ2-3 TRBV27 CASSRLTGALTDTQYF TGTGCCAGCAGTCGATTGACAGGGGCCCTCACAGATACGCAGTATTTT
TRBD2 . TRBJ2-5 TRBV11-2 CASSLVGGRAEETQYF TGTGCCAGCAGCTTAGTCGGCGGGAGGGCCGAAGAGACCCAGTACTTC
. . TRBJ1-1 TRBV10-3 CAISGAVNTEAFF TGTGCCATCAGTGGGGCGGTCAACACTGAAGCTTTCTTT
TRBD2 . TRBJ2-5 TRBV2 CASSDTSTERGGQETQYF TGTGCCAGCAGTGATACAAGTACGGAGCGGGGGGGCCAAGAGACCCAGTACTTC
TRBD1 . TRBJ1-6 TRBV5-1 CASSPGQGPASPLHF TGCGCCAGCAGCCCAGGACAGGGGCCGGCTTCACCCCTCCACTTT
TRBD1 few TRBJ1-2 TRBV6-6 CASSTPDRGPGYTF TGTGCCAGCAGTACTCCGGACAGGGGACCTGGCTACACCTTC
TRBD1 . TRBJ2-5 TRBV5-1 CASSLGTGGETQYF TGCGCCAGCAGCCTCGGGACAGGAGGAGAGACCCAGTACTTC
. . TRBJ2-7 TRBV18 CASCAAQKPYEQYF TGTGCCAGCTGTGCAGCACAGAAGCCTTACGAGCAGTACTTC
. . TRBJ2-3 TRBV19 CASSMGFLPPQYF TGTGCCAGTAGTATGGGTTTCCTTCCTCCGCAGTATTTT
TRBD1 . TRBJ2-5 TRBV5-6 CASSWGRGRKETQYF TGTGCCAGCAGTTGGGGCAGGGGGCGCAAAGAGACCCAGTACTTC
. . TRBJ1-1 TRBV19 CASSKTWTTNTEAFF TGTGCCAGTAGTAAGACGTGGACAACAAACACTGAAGCTTTCTTT
. . TRBJ1-6 TRBV7-9 CASSLPPSSPLHF TGTGCCAGCAGCTTACCACCAAGTTCACCCCTCCACTTT
TRBD2 . TRBJ2-1 TRBV25-1 CASSESGVVSYNEQFF TGTGCCAGCAGTGAGAGCGGGGTGGTCTCCTACAATGAGCAGTTCTTC
. few TRBJ2-3 TRBV30 CAWSVRRGTDTQYF TGTGCCTGGAGTGTACGACGAGGCACAGATACGCAGTATTTT
TRBD1 . TRBJ1-4 TRBV6-6 CASTQGVLNEKLFF TGTGCCAGCACTCAGGGGGTCCTTAATGAAAAACTGTTTTTT
TRBD2 few TRBJ2-5 TRBV28 CASSFGLRGGRETQYF TGTGCCAGCAGTTTCGGGTTGCGGGGGGGGCGTGAGACCCAGTACTTC
TRBD1 . TRBJ1-1 TRBV6-5 CASSGQGRVTEAFF TGTGCCAGCAGTGGACAGGGAAGGGTCACTGAAGCTTTCTTT
. . TRBJ1-2 TRBV12-5 CASGLGGSADGYTF TGTGCTAGTGGTTTGGGGGGATCGGCCGATGGCTACACCTTC
TRBD1 . TRBJ2-2 TRBV19 CASSNRDRLTGELFF TGTGCCAGTAGTAACCGGGACAGGCTCACCGGGGAGCTGTTTTTT
. . TRBJ2-1 TRBV5-1 CASRIDGPIYINEQFF TGCGCCAGCAGGATCGATGGACCGATTTATATCAATGAGCAGTTCTTC
TRBD2 . TRBJ2-1 TRBV19 CASSITLADYNEQFF TGTGCCAGTAGTATAACCCTAGCGGACTACAATGAGCAGTTCTTC
. . TRBJ2-5 TRBV7-8 CASSLVHPQETQYF TGTGCCAGCAGCTTAGTTCATCCCCAAGAGACCCAGTACTTC
TRBD1 . TRBJ2-6 TRBV2 CASNTGTGGSGANVLTF TGTGCCAGCAATACCGGGACAGGGGGCTCTGGGGCCAACGTCCTGACTTTC
. . TRBJ1-4 TRBV19 CASSNRQPNEKLFF TGTGCCAGTAGTAACCGACAGCCTAATGAAAAACTGTTTTTT
TRBD2 . TRBJ2-7 TRBV9 CASSVGPGTSGSYEQYF TGTGCCAGCAGCGTAGGCCCTGGGACTAGCGGATCCTACGAGCAGTACTTC
. . TRBJ1-1 TRBV7-9 CASSQKDRQAFF TGTGCCAGCAGCCAGAAAGACAGACAAGCTTTCTTT
. . TRBJ2-6 TRBV9 CASSVGRTGAGANVLTF TGTGCCAGCAGCGTAGGCCGAACAGGCGCAGGGGCCAACGTCCTGACTTTC
TRBD1 . TRBJ1-6 TRBV10-1 CARGTGDYNSPLHF TGCGCCAGAGGGACAGGGGATTATAATTCACCCCTCCACTTT
TRBD2 . TRBJ2-3 TRBV18 CASSPRTSGPSDTQYF TGTGCCAGCTCACCCCGGACTAGCGGGCCATCGGATACGCAGTATTTT
. . TRBJ2-2 TRBV14 CASSRNRAGELFF TGTGCCAGCAGCCGGAACAGGGCCGGGGAGCTGTTTTTT
. . TRBJ2-1 TRBV4-1 CASSQEVLQRNEQFF TGCGCCAGCAGCCAAGAGGTCCTCCAGAGGAATGAGCAGTTCTTC
. . TRBJ1-4 TRBV30 CAWSRDTPTNEKLFF TGTGCCTGGAGTCGCGACACTCCAACTAATGAAAAACTGTTTTTT
TRBD1 . TRBJ2-7 TRBV5-4 CASRPGQGYNEQYF TGTGCCAGCAGGCCGGGACAGGGTTACAACGAGCAGTACTTC
. . TRBJ1-2 TRBV27 CASSLGKNYGYTF TGTGCCAGCAGCCTTGGCAAGAACTATGGCTACACCTTC
. . TRBJ2-2 TRBV6-6 CASSYSLGSTGELFF TGTGCCAGCAGTTACTCGCTCGGGAGTACCGGGGAGCTGTTTTTT
. . TRBJ2-5 TRBV6-6 CASSYLGTKARETQYF TGTGCCAGCAGTTACTTGGGCACGAAGGCGAGAGAGACCCAGTACTTC
. few TRBJ1-6 TRBV28 CASSPGTYNSPLHF TGTGCCAGCAGTCCCGGGACATATAATTCACCCCTCCACTTT
TRBD1 . TRBJ2-3 TRBV11-3 CASSLYGTEADTQYF TGTGCCAGCAGCTTATACGGGACAGAGGCAGATACGCAGTATTTT
. . TRBJ1-2 TRBV28 CASVDTTNYGYTF TGTGCCAGCGTTGACACTACCAACTATGGCTACACCTTC
TRBD1 . TRBJ1-1 TRBV6-1 CASSDLGQGKAEAFF TGTGCCAGCAGTGACCTAGGACAGGGGAAGGCTGAAGCTTTCTTT